This T cell receptor beta chain is drawn from a study of T cell repertoires in cytomegalovirus infection. As for this clonotype: What it binds is not known.

CDR1 is MGHRA, CDR2 YSYEKL, per germline. Trimming took off 2 bases at V and 3 bases at J, with 14 bases between the two ends. This CDR3 has 16 amino acids. The study's findings and limits: Within the response measured ex vivo, HLA-C-restricted CMV-specific TCR beta clonotypes were dominant.

TCRdb analysed the reads with MiXCR anew, one entry per CDR3 protein. Among some 900,000 distinct CDR3 sequences, approximately 30% were seen once, and the ten largest hold around 12%. This rearrangement joins TRBV4-1 to TRBJ1-5; no definite D call. This TCR derives from a human donor in good health (CMV status not recorded). Some clones in this sample may be carry-over from other donors' samples. The sample here was cultured CD8+ T cells from PBMCs, taken from culture after CMV antigen stimulation. The CDR3 DNA sequence: TGCGCCAGCAGCCAAATTCTGGACCGGTACAATCAGCCCCAGCATTTT. It translates to CASSQILDRYNQPQHF.